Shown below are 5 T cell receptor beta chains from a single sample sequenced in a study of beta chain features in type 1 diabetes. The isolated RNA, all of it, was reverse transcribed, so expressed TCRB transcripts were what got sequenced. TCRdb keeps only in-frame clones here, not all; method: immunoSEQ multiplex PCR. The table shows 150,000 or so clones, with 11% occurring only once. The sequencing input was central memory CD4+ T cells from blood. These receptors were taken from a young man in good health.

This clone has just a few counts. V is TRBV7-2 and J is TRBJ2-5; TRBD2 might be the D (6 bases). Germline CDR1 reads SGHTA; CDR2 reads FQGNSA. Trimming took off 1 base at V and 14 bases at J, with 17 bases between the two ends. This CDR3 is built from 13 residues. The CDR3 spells CASSLDRFGGKYF. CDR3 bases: TGTGCCAGCAGCTTAGACCGCTTTGGAGGGAAATACTTC.

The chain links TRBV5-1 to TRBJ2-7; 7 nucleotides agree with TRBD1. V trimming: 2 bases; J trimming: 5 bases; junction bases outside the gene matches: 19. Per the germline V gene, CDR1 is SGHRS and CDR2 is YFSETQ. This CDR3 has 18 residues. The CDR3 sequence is CASSLEMTGPKGVHEQYF. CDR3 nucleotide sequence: TGCGCCAGCAGCTTAGAAATGACAGGGCCTAAAGGCGTCCACGAGCAGTACTTC.

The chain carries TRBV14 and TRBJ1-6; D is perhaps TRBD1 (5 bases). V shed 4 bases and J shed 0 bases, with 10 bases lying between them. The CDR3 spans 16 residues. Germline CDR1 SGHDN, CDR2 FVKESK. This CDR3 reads CASSPSGRSYNSPLHF. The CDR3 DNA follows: TGTGCCAGCAGCCCCTCAGGGCGCTCCTATAATTCACCCCTCCACTTT. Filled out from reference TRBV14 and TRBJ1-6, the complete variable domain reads EAGVTQFPSHSVIEKGQTVTLRCDPISGHDNLYWYRRVMGKEIKFLLHFVKESKQDESGMPNNRFLAERTGGTYSTLKVQPAELEDSGVYFCASSPSGRSYNSPLHFGNGTRLTVT.

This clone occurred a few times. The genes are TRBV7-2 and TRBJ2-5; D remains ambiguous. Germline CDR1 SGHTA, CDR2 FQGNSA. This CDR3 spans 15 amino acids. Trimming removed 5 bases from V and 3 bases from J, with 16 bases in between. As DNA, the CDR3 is TGTGCCAGCAGCCCCGAGAGGCTGACCAAAGAGACCCAGTACTTC. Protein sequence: CASSPERLTKETQYF.

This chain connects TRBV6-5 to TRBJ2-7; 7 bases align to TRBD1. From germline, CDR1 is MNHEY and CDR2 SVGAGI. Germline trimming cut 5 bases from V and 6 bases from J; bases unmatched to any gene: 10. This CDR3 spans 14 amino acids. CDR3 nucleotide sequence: TGTGCCAGCAGTGGGGCAGGGGGTATAGCCGAGCAGTACTTC. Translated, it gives CASSGAGGIAEQYF.